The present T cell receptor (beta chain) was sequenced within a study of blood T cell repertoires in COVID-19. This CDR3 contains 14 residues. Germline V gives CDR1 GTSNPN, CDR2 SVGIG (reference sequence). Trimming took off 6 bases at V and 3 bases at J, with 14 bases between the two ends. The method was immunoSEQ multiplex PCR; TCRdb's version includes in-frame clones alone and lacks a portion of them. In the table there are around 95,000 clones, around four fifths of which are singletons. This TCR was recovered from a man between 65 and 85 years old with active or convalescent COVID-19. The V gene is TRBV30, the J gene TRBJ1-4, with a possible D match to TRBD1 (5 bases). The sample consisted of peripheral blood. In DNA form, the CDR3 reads TGTGCCTGTCTATTGGACATATCTAATGAAAAACTGTTTTTT. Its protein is CACLLDISNEKLFF.